The clone carrying this TCR beta chain has ten or more counts. No antigen is known for it. The data are from a study of T cells after yellow fever vaccination. In TCRdb, the 5' RACE reads were re-called with MiXCR into one record per CDR3 protein. Here the sample spans under 400,000 distinct CDR3 sequences, 11% being singletons. Whole-study findings and limits: Re-detected after boosting: most primary clones, almost 98% of CD4 and 88% of CD8. Weaker overall was a secondary response that nonetheless peaked faster, on day 5 versus 15.

This CDR3 comprises 14 residues. V was trimmed by 0 bases and J by 6 bases, leaving 9 bases between them. CDR1 is SGHNT, CDR2 YYREEE, per germline (reference sequence). Sequences were derived from PBMCs, sampled on the day of the first yellow fever vaccination. The sequence came from a man younger than 35 who received the YFV17D yellow fever vaccine. V usage is TRBV5-4 and J usage is TRBJ2-2; D is uncertain. The CDR3 DNA reads TGTGCCAGCAGCTTGGGTGTCAGCGCCGGGGAGCTGTTTTTT. Translation: CASSLGVSAGELFF.